This record looks at one T cell receptor (beta chain) sequence and its context. The antigen is not known. The data originate from a study of post-analysis software for immune sequencing data. Notes on the study in general: Under the F measure, samples that were prepared in one batch clustered strongly together. Roughly five TRBV segments, including TRBV5-6, TRBV5-1 and TRBV20-1, were more frequent in patients than controls.

Trimming left V 2 bases short and J 7 bases short, with 12 bases between. The CDR3 loop spans 15 amino acids. Unique molecular identifiers tagged the TCR beta cDNA libraries. TCRdb reanalysed the PCR reads using MiXCR and keeps one entry per CDR3 protein. This sample has 350,000 to 500,000 distinct CDR3 sequences; more than 30% occur once, and the top ten carry around 8%. The chain has TRBV12-3 or TRBV12-4 and TRBJ1-6, with D unresolved. Specimen: blood. This TCR came from a girl aged 2-10 years with multiple sclerosis. CDR3 sequence: CASSLSYARNSPLHF. The DNA for the CDR3 is TGTGCCAGCAGTTTATCTTATGCACGCAATTCACCCCTCCACTTT.